Below, one T cell receptor beta chain is given with its context. Primed by a sample-barcoded 5' primer and a J-beta primer mix, a second PCR proceeded for about 7 to 11 cycles. TCRdb reanalysed the 5' RACE reads using MiXCR and keeps one entry per CDR3 protein. The sample holds about 1,000,000 distinct CDR3 sequences; 40% to 45% are singletons and the top ten take under 20%. The data belong to a study of blood T cells in healthy people across ages. The sequenced material came from blood. The TCR originated in a woman in her sixties in good health.

The chain's CDR3 is CSALRDRGDIGQETQYF. The DNA for the CDR3 is TGCAGTGCCCTTCGGGACAGGGGGGATATTGGACAAGAGACCCAGTACTTC. This chain joins TRBV20-1 and TRBJ2-5; 11 bases are a match to TRBD1. Germline V CDR1 and CDR2: DFQATT, SNEGSKA (reference sequence). The V segment lost 6 bases and the J segment 2 bases; nucleotides outside the gene matches: 14. The CDR3 is 17 amino acids.